This entry lists 7 T cell receptor beta chains sequenced from one sample in a study of blood T cell repertoires in COVID-19. Repertoires were generated with immunoSEQ multiplex PCR, while TCRdb's copy carries only in-frame clones and drops some. The table lists around 81,000 clones, around 86% of them singletons. The sequenced sample was peripheral blood. These receptors were taken from a woman aged 55 to 70 with acute or convalescent COVID-19.

The CDR3 DNA is TGCGCCAGCAGGCGACTAGGCCAAGAGACCCAGTACTTC. It encodes CASRRLGQETQYF. The rearrangement links TRBV4-3 to TRBJ2-5; maybe TRBD2 (6 bases). V was pared by 6 bases and J by 1 base, with 9 bases between. The CDR3 length is 13 residues. Germline CDR1 and CDR2: LGHNA and YSLEER.

Of note for this clone: Other DNA sequences in this specimen translate into the identical CDR3. The genes are TRBV7-2 and TRBJ1-2, with 7 positions matching TRBD1. This CDR3 has 15 residues. Germline V gene data show CDR1 as SGHTA and CDR2 as FQGNSA. V shed 2 bases, J shed 7 bases, and the junction held 10 bases outside the gene matches. CDR3 coding DNA: TGTGCCAGCAGCTTAACGACTTTAGGGGGCTTTGGCTACACCTTC. Amino acid sequence: CASSLTTLGGFGYTF.

The chain uses TRBV21-1 and TRBJ1-6; the table's TRBD1 call for D was not verified on the DNA. TRBV21-1 constitutes a pseudogene. CDR3 size: 12 residues. The CDR3 nucleotides are TGTGCCAGCAGCAACTTACAGGGACCCCTCCACTTT. Translating gives CASSNLQGPLHF.

The chain combines TRBV5-1 with TRBJ2-1; a possible D gene is TRBD2 (6 bases). Per germline, CDR1 SGHRS and CDR2 YFSETQ. V was pared by 1 base and J by 7 bases, with 12 bases between. The CDR3 runs 14 residues. CDR3 bases: TGCGCCAGCAGCTTGAGGGCGGGAAATAATGAGCAGTTCTTC. This encodes CASSLRAGNNEQFF. Looking up the rest from reference TRBV5-1 and TRBJ2-1 gives the full variable domain: KAGVTQTPRYLIKTRGQQVTLSCSPISGHRSVSWYQQTPGQGLQFLFEYFSETQRNKGNFPGRFSGRQFSNSRSEMNVSTLELGDSALYLCASSLRAGNNEQFFGPGTRLTVL.

The chain couples TRBV25-1 to TRBJ2-5; the D gene is possibly TRBD2 (6 bases). From germline, CDR1 is MGHDK and CDR2 SYGVNS. The CDR3 is 15 amino acids. V gave up 2 bases and J gave up 0 bases, with 10 bases separating them. The CDR3 protein is CASSERGSHQETQYF. CDR3 nucleotides: TGTGCCAGCAGTGAACGGGGGTCGCACCAAGAGACCCAGTACTTC.

The rearrangement uses TRBV7-2 and TRBJ2-1, with 7 bases lining up with TRBD1. The germline V gene encodes CDR1 SGHTA and CDR2 FQGNSA. J lost 2 bases, V lost 1 base, and 5 bases had no gene match. This CDR3 comprises 16 residues. CDR3 loop: CASSLDRGTPYNEQFF. CDR3 nucleotide sequence: TGTGCCAGCAGCTTAGACAGGGGTACCCCCTACAATGAGCAGTTCTTC.

The genes are TRBV19 and TRBJ1-6; D is uncertain. This CDR3 has 16 residues. V lost 1 base and J 3 bases, leaving 10 bases between the germline ends. CDR1 is LNHDA and CDR2 is SQIVND in the germline V gene (reference sequence). The CDR3 DNA follows: TGTGCCAGTAGTATAGGCTGGAGAGACTATAATTCACCCCTCCACTTT. This encodes CASSIGWRDYNSPLHF.